The 15 T cell receptor beta chains given below trace back to one sample, sequenced in a study of cytomegalovirus exposure and HLA in healthy donors. Primers included in the PCR were 60 Vbeta and 13 Jbeta primers. The protocol was immunoSEQ multiplex PCR, while the TCRdb copy is restricted to in-frame clones and leaves out a portion. In the table there are approximately 71,000 clones, about 78% of which are singletons. The sequenced sample consisted of PBMCs. The receptors here all came from a woman in her 40s in good health and CMV-seropositive.

The J gene is TRBJ1-4, the V gene TRBV2; no definite D call. Trimming left V 6 bases short and J 0 bases short, with 11 bases between. The CDR3 has 15 amino acids. The germline V gene encodes CDR1 SNHLY and CDR2 FYNNEI. This chain's CDR3 is CASSVDLATNEKLFF. The CDR3 nucleotides read TGTGCCAGCAGCGTCGACTTAGCAACTAATGAAAAACTGTTTTTT. The entire variable domain, with the rest obtained from reference TRBV2 and TRBJ1-4, is as follows: EPEVTQTPSHQVTQMGQEVILRCVPISNHLYFYWYRQILGQKVEFLVSFYNNEISEKSEIFDDQFSVERPDGSNFTLKIRSTKLEDSAMYFCASSVDLATNEKLFFGSGTQLSVL.

V usage is TRBV27 and J usage is TRBJ1-5; TRBD1 aligns across 7 bases. V shed 6 bases and J 7 bases; nucleotides not matched to a gene: 12. CDR1 MNHEY and CDR2 SMNVEV come from the germline V gene (reference sequence). The CDR3 spans 15 residues. CDR3 DNA: TGTGCCAGCAGGCCCGACAGGGTATCAGAGCAGCCCCAGCATTTT. Its protein product is CASRPDRVSEQPQHF.

This sequence joins TRBV6-6 and TRBJ1-4; no firm D call. Germline V gene sequence: CDR1 MNHNY, CDR2 SVGAGI (reference sequence). The V end was cut by 4 bases, the J end by 7 bases, with 4 bases between. CDR3 length: 11 residues. This chain's CDR3 is CASSLSEKLFF. The DNA of the CDR3 is TGTGCCAGCAGTTTGAGTGAAAAACTGTTTTTT.

This clone has a single count. The rearrangement links TRBV5-1 to TRBJ2-7; the D gene is possibly TRBD2 (6 bases). V lost 3 bases to trimming and J lost 2 bases, with 9 bases between them. The CDR3 length is 13 residues. Germline CDR1 SGHRS, CDR2 YFSETQ. DNA for the CDR3: TGCGCCAGCAGCTGGAGGAGGGCCTACGAGCAGTACTTC. Amino acids: CASSWRRAYEQYF.

The gene calls are TRBV6-5 and TRBJ2-1, with TRBD1 matching over 11 bases. Trimming removed 4 bases from V and 9 bases from J; junction bases left unmatched: 8. CDR1 and CDR2 (germline): MNHEY, SVGAGI. The CDR3 is 15 residues long. The CDR3 is CASSSPGQGAFEQFF. Written as DNA, the CDR3 is TGTGCCAGCAGTTCCCCAGGACAGGGGGCTTTTGAGCAGTTCTTC.

This chain joins TRBV19 and TRBJ2-3, with D tentatively TRBD1 (5 bases). Germline V gives CDR1 LNHDA, CDR2 SQIVND (reference sequence). The CDR3 loop spans 13 amino acids. Trimming shortened V by 2 bases and J by 6 bases, and 9 bases separated the two germline ends. The CDR3 region is CASSIPPGDTQYF. The CDR3 DNA follows: TGTGCCAGTAGTATACCCCCAGGGGATACGCAGTATTTT.

The J gene is TRBJ2-2, the V gene TRBV7-7; 7 bases are a match to TRBD2. CDR3 size: 16 residues. CDR1 is SSHAT and CDR2 is FNYEAQ in the germline V gene (reference sequence). V gave up 1 base and J gave up 1 base; unmatched junction bases: 3. The CDR3 nucleotides read TGTGCCAGCAGCTTAGAGCTAGCGGTGAACACCGGGGAGCTGTTTTTT. This sequence encodes CASSLELAVNTGELFF.

This clone was seen more than once but under ten times. This chain links TRBV5-1 with TRBJ1-3, with a tentative D call TRBD1 (5 bases). Trimming removed 0 bases at V and 4 bases at J, with 14 bases between. The germline gives CDR1 SGHRS, CDR2 YFSETQ. The CDR3 covers 16 residues. CDR3: CASSLVGEASGNTIYF. The DNA for the CDR3 is TGCGCCAGCAGCTTGGTAGGGGAAGCGAGCGGAAACACCATATATTTT.

This chain links TRBV2 with TRBJ1-1; 8 bases match TRBD1. CDR3 length: 14 residues. Looked up from germline, CDR1 is SNHLY and CDR2 is FYNNEI. V was pared by 6 bases and J by 4 bases, with 7 bases of the junction left unmatched. DNA of the CDR3: TGTGCCAGCAGCAAGGGACAGGTGGGCACTGAAGCTTTCTTT. Translation gives CASSKGQVGTEAFF.

V gene TRBV7-9 combines with J gene TRBJ1-2; D call uncertain. CDR1 is SEHNR and CDR2 is FQNEAQ in the germline V gene (reference sequence). Trimming took off 1 base at V and 4 bases at J, with 19 bases between the two ends. CDR3 length: 17 residues. CDR3 sequence: CASSLVGWQSGSYGYTF. CDR3 bases: TGTGCCAGCAGCTTAGTGGGTTGGCAAAGCGGTAGCTATGGCTACACCTTC.

The chain recombines TRBV29-1 with TRBJ1-1; D perhaps matches TRBD1 (5 bases). CDR1 and CDR2 (germline): SQVTM, ANQGSEA. The CDR3 length is 15 residues. The V end lost 0 bases, the J end lost 3 bases, and 14 bases lay between the germline ends. The CDR3 DNA is TGCAGCGTTGAAGATGGCTCGGGGGAGTACACTGAAGCTTTCTTT. Translating it yields CSVEDGSGEYTEAFF.

V and J are TRBV5-1 and TRBJ1-3; no definite D call. The CDR3 sequence is 16 residues long. Germline CDR1 is SGHRS and CDR2 is YFSETQ. Trimming left V 1 base short and J 4 bases short, with 15 bases between. The CDR3 DNA sequence: TGCGCCAGCAGCTTGACTCTCCTGTTGTCAGGAAACACCATATATTTT. It specifies CASSLTLLLSGNTIYF. The entire variable domain, with the rest obtained from reference TRBV5-1 and TRBJ1-3, is as follows: KAGVTQTPRYLIKTRGQQVTLSCSPISGHRSVSWYQQTPGQGLQFLFEYFSETQRNKGNFPGRFSGRQFSNSRSEMNVSTLELGDSALYLCASSLTLLLSGNTIYFGEGSWLTVV.

In its sample, this clone was seen a few times. This chain uses TRBV7-3 with TRBJ2-3; 8 bases agree with TRBD2. Germline V gene data show CDR1 as SGHTA and CDR2 as FQGTGA. V was pared by 0 bases and J by 4 bases, with 9 bases of the junction left unmatched. This CDR3 region has 17 residues. CDR3 amino acids: CASSLTIRGGIADTQYF. The CDR3 region has the DNA TGTGCCAGCAGCTTAACGATTCGGGGGGGAATCGCAGATACGCAGTATTTT.

The chain is built from TRBV2 and TRBJ2-5; 8 bases align to TRBD1. Unmatched junction bases numbered 9, after V lost 6 bases and J lost 0 bases. Germline V CDR1 and CDR2: SNHLY, FYNNEI. This CDR3 region has 16 residues. This chain's CDR3 is CASRAQTGGYQETQYF. The CDR3 DNA sequence: TGTGCCAGCAGAGCCCAAACAGGGGGGTACCAAGAGACCCAGTACTTC.

Of note for this clone: This likely came from a read error, as a far larger clone is one base away. Other nucleotide sequences in the sample specify the same CDR3. V and J are TRBV18 and TRBJ1-5, with unresolved D. V was trimmed by 6 bases and J by 8 bases, leaving 14 bases between them. Germline CDR1 KGHSH, CDR2 LQKENI. This CDR3 comprises 13 residues. The CDR3 here is CASSPRPGEPQHF. The DNA for the CDR3 is TGTGCCAGCTCCCCTCGTCCGGGTGAGCCCCAGCATTTT.